The next 21 T cell receptor beta chains were all read from a single sample in a study of T cell responses to AZD1222 COVID-19 vaccine. The method was immunoSEQ multiplex PCR; TCRdb's version includes in-frame clones alone and lacks a portion of them. The repertoire consists of under 150,000 clones, with about nine tenths occurring once and the leading ten covering approximately 2.6%. The sample consisted of peripheral blood, taken 28 days after the second AZD1222 dose. All receptors come from an adult who received the AZD1222 COVID-19 vaccine.

The rearrangement links TRBV6-5 to TRBJ2-5; TRBD2 matches at 7 bases. The germline CDR1 and CDR2 sequences are MNHEY and SVGAGI. V shed 2 bases, J shed 4 bases, and the junction held 1 base outside the gene matches. The CDR3 spans 13 residues. Written as DNA, the CDR3 is TGTGCCAGCAGTTACGGGGGGGGAGAGACCCAGTACTTC. Protein sequence: CASSYGGGETQYF.

This chain uses TRBV10-3 with TRBJ2-3; no clear D. This CDR3 spans 12 amino acids. The V and J ends lost 1 base and 6 bases respectively, with 5 bases between them. CDR1 is ENHRY, CDR2 SYGVKD, per germline. Written as DNA, the CDR3 is TGTGCCATCAGTGAGTTGAGCGATACGCAGTATTTT. It specifies CAISELSDTQYF.

The CDR3 spells CASSLVGDPEHTEAFF. The CDR3 region has the DNA TGTGCCAGCAGCTTAGTGGGTGACCCCGAGCACACTGAAGCTTTCTTT. J is TRBJ1-1 and V is TRBV7-9; D gene uncertain. The V and J ends lost 1 base and 3 bases respectively, with 15 bases between them. The germline V gene encodes CDR1 SEHNR and CDR2 FQNEAQ (reference sequence). The CDR3 runs to 16 residues.

The chain recombines TRBV4-2 with TRBJ2-2, with 7 bases identical to TRBD2. CDR3 length: 16 amino acids. V lost 1 base, J lost 0 bases, and 2 bases stayed unmatched. Looked up from germline, CDR1 is LGHNA and CDR2 is YNFKEQ. CDR3 nucleotides: TGTGCCAGCAGCCAAGTGGGGGGGGCGAACACCGGGGAGCTGTTTTTT. Translating it yields CASSQVGGANTGELFF.

CDR3 residues: CASSQDMNSYEQYF. The CDR3 nucleotides read TGTGCCAGCAGCCAAGATATGAACTCCTACGAGCAGTACTTC. The chain employs TRBV3-1 (or the pseudogene TRBV3-2) and TRBJ2-7; D unclear. V was trimmed by 0 bases and J by 0 bases, leaving 6 bases between them. This CDR3 has 14 amino acids. Germline CDR1 reads LGHDT; CDR2 reads YNNKEL (reference sequence).

The sample holds many counts of this clone. The V gene is TRBV5-1, the J gene TRBJ2-2, with no clear D. Germline V gene lookup returns CDR1 SGHRS and CDR2 YFSETQ. This CDR3 contains 14 residues. V shed 0 bases and J shed 1 base, with 4 bases lying between them. The CDR3 DNA follows: TGCGCCAGCAGCTTGGATCGGAACACCGGGGAGCTGTTTTTT. Translated: CASSLDRNTGELFF.

This clone was picked up a small number of times. The chain uses TRBV5-5 and TRBJ1-1; a weak D match, TRBD1 (6 bases). Germline assignment: CDR1 SGHKS and CDR2 YYEKEE (reference sequence). V lost 4 bases and J 1 base, leaving 11 bases between the germline ends. The CDR3 extends over 14 amino acids. CDR3 loop: CASSRDTTNTEAFF. The CDR3 DNA reads TGTGCCAGCAGCAGGGACACCACGAACACTGAAGCTTTCTTT.

V gene TRBV20-1 combines with J gene TRBJ1-1; 7 nucleotides agree with TRBD1. The CDR3 totals 11 residues. Per the germline V gene, CDR1 is DFQATT and CDR2 is SNEGSKA (reference sequence). This CDR3 reads CRVTGVTEAFF. CDR3 coding DNA: TGCAGAGTTACAGGGGTCACTGAAGCTTTCTTT.

The rearrangement uses TRBV15 and TRBJ2-1; possible D gene TRBD2, 5 bases. The V end lost 0 bases, the J end lost 1 base, and 10 bases lay between the germline ends. From germline, CDR1 is LNHNV and CDR2 YYDKDF (reference sequence). CDR3 length equals 16 residues. The DNA for the CDR3 is TGTGCCACCAGCAGAGATCTCGGGATTTCCTACAATGAGCAGTTCTTC. This sequence encodes CATSRDLGISYNEQFF.

This clone was counted once. V and J are TRBV10-3 and TRBJ2-5; possible D gene TRBD2, 5 bases. Trimming pared 3 bases from V and 5 bases from J, leaving 19 bases between. The CDR3 length is 16 residues. Germline CDR1 ENHRY, CDR2 SYGVKD. Here the CDR3 reads CAISEGLGPRGETQYF. The CDR3 DNA reads TGTGCCATCAGTGAAGGTCTAGGACCCCGAGGGGAGACCCAGTACTTC.

This chain uses TRBV7-9 with TRBJ1-1; D is ambiguous. Germline CDR1 SEHNR, CDR2 FQNEAQ (reference sequence). The CDR3 contains 12 residues. Trimming pared 10 bases from V and 1 base from J, leaving 10 bases between. CDR3 amino acids: CATERGNTEAFF. CDR3 coding DNA: TGTGCCACCGAACGGGGGAACACTGAAGCTTTCTTT.

This sequence joins TRBV6-5 and TRBJ2-7, with TRBD2 identical over 11 bases. Per germline, CDR1 MNHEY and CDR2 SVGAGI. V shed 4 bases and J 1 base; nucleotides not matched to a gene: 3. This CDR3 contains 15 residues. The CDR3 loop reads CASSLLAGVSYEQYF. In nucleotides, the CDR3 is TGTGCCAGCAGTTTACTAGCGGGGGTATCCTACGAGCAGTACTTC.

This chain uses TRBV7-2 with TRBJ2-2, with unresolved D. The CDR3 is made up of 14 amino acids. CDR1 SGHTA and CDR2 FQGNSA come from the germline V gene. V lost 3 bases to trimming and J lost 4 bases, with 9 bases between them. The CDR3 DNA follows: TGTGCCAGCAGCTTTTCGCAGTTCACCGGGGAGCTGTTTTTT. It encodes CASSFSQFTGELFF. The whole variable domain, remainder taken from reference TRBV7-2 and TRBJ2-2, is GAGVSQSPSNKVTEKGKDVELRCDPISGHTALYWYRQSLGQGLEFLIYFQGNSAPDKSGLPSDRFSAERTGGSVSTLTIQRTQQEDSAVYLCASSFSQFTGELFFGEGSRLTVL.

The genes are TRBV6-5 and TRBJ2-6; 7 nucleotides agree with TRBD2. From germline, CDR1 is MNHEY and CDR2 SVGAGI. Trimming took 0 bases from V and 2 from J; bases not matched to a gene: 1. The CDR3 runs to 16 residues. The CDR3 DNA reads as TGTGCCAGCAGTTACTCACGGGGGGCTGGGGCCAACGTCCTGACTTTC. It yields the protein CASSYSRGAGANVLTF.

The V and J genes are TRBV6-2 or TRBV6-3 and TRBJ2-7; 14 bases fit TRBD2. Trimming removed 6 bases from V and 7 bases from J; junction bases left unmatched: 14. The CDR3 contains 17 residues. Germline V CDR1 and CDR2: MNHEY, SVGEGT. The CDR3 nucleotides are TGTGCCAGCAGCCTCGGACTAGCGGGGGGCAGGTCTGGTGAGCAGTACTTC. Translation: CASSLGLAGGRSGEQYF.

The DNA for the CDR3 is TGTGCCAGTAGGTCCCCCGGGGGTTATGATGGCACAGATACGCAGTATTTT. Its translation is CASRSPGGYDGTDTQYF. V gene TRBV19 combines with J gene TRBJ2-3, with D perhaps TRBD2 (6 bases). Trimming stripped 6 bases from V and 1 base from J, with 20 bases between. The CDR3 is 17 residues long. CDR1 is LNHDA and CDR2 is SQIVND in the germline V gene (reference sequence).

V gene TRBV30 combines with J gene TRBJ1-5; D possibly corresponds to TRBD1 (5 bases). This CDR3 is built from 15 residues. V was shortened by 0 bases and J by 6 bases, with 15 bases between the two germline ends. The germline V gene encodes CDR1 GTSNPN and CDR2 SVGIG (reference sequence). The CDR3 spells CAWSVLGQGSQPQHF. CDR3 in DNA: TGTGCCTGGAGTGTACTTGGCCAGGGAAGTCAGCCCCAGCATTTT.

The genes are TRBV7-2 and TRBJ1-1; D ambiguous. Per the germline V gene, CDR1 is SGHTA and CDR2 is FQGNSA. Trimming took 6 bases from V and 0 from J, leaving 8 bases between them. The CDR3 is 13 amino acids. The CDR3 DNA reads TGTGCCAGCAGGCGGAATGTGAACACTGAAGCTTTCTTT. Amino acids: CASRRNVNTEAFF.

This chain joins TRBV7-3 and TRBJ2-6; no definite D call. CDR3 length: 15 residues. CDR1 and CDR2 from the germline V gene are SGHTA and FQGTGA. Trimming took 5 bases from V and 0 from J, leaving 8 bases between them. CDR3 amino acids: CASSPPASGANVLTF. The CDR3 DNA sequence: TGTGCCAGCAGCCCCCCGGCCTCTGGGGCCAACGTCCTGACTTTC. The full variable domain, rest sourced from reference TRBV7-3 and TRBJ2-6, is GAGVSQTPSNKVTEKGKYVELRCDPISGHTALYWYRQSLGQGPEFLIYFQGTGAADDSGLPNDRFFAVRPEGSVSTLKIQRTERGDSAVYLCASSPPASGANVLTFGAGSRLTVL.

The chain combines TRBV5-1 with TRBJ1-1; maybe TRBD1 (6 bases). The CDR3 sequence is 16 residues long. Trimming cost V 3 bases and J 0 bases, with 15 bases left between them. Per germline, CDR1 SGHRS and CDR2 YFSETQ. DNA for the CDR3: TGCGCCAGCAGCTACCGGGACACCGACATGAACACTGAAGCTTTCTTT. Protein product: CASSYRDTDMNTEAFF.

The J gene is TRBJ2-1, the V gene TRBV20-1; 10 nucleotides match TRBD2. The V gene end was trimmed by 6 bases and the J gene end by 10 bases; junction bases not matched to a gene: 3. Germline V gives CDR1 DFQATT, CDR2 SNEGSKA (reference sequence). The CDR3 has 11 amino acids. The CDR3 spells CSAKGLAEQFF. DNA for the CDR3: TGCAGTGCAAAGGGACTAGCGGAGCAGTTCTTC.